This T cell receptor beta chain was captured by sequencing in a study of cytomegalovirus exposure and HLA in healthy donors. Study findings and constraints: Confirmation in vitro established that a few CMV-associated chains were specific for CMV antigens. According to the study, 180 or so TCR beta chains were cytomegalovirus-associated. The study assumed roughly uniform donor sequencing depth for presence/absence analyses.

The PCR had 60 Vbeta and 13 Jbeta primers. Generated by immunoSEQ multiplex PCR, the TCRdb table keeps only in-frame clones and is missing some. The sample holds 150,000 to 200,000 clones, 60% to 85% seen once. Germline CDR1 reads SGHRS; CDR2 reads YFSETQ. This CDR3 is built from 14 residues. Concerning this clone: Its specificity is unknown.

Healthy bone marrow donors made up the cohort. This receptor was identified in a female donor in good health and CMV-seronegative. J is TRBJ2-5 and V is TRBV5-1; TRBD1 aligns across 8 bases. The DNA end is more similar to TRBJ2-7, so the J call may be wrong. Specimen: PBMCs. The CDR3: CASSLGQGSYEQYF. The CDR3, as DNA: TGCGCCAGCAGCTTGGGACAGGGGTCCTACGAGCAGTACTTC.